This passage covers 30 T cell receptor beta chains from one sample sequenced in a study of control samples from healthy donors and cancer patients. Generated by immunoSEQ multiplex PCR, the TCRdb table keeps only in-frame clones and is missing some. The sample records 120,000 or so clones, roughly 90% being singletons. The sample comprised blood. The receptors shown here come from a man aged 18 to 30 in good health.

The chain couples TRBV30 to TRBJ2-1; perhaps D is TRBD1 or TRBD2 (5 bases each). In germline, CDR1 is GTSNPN, CDR2 SVGIG (reference sequence). With 1 base removed from V and 4 bases from J, the gap between germline ends came to 11 bases. The CDR3 extends over 14 amino acids. CDR3 nucleotide sequence: TGTGCCTGGAGTGACGGGACGGTATACAATGAGCAGTTCTTC. Its translation: CAWSDGTVYNEQFF.

The chain carries TRBV27 and TRBJ2-1, with a weak D call TRBD2 (6 bases). Germline V lookup: CDR1 MNHEY, CDR2 SMNVEV (reference sequence). This CDR3 comprises 16 residues. Trimming removed 8 bases at V and 3 bases at J, with 20 bases between. For the CDR3, the DNA is TGTGCCAGCGGGAGGACCCTAGGTTCTCTCTACAATGAGCAGTTCTTC. This sequence encodes CASGRTLGSLYNEQFF.

CDR3 residues: CASTPGASGGYWAQYF. The CDR3 DNA reads TGTGCCAGTACCCCGGGGGCTAGCGGGGGGTACTGGGCGCAGTATTTT. The V and J genes are TRBV19 and TRBJ2-3; 11 bases line up with TRBD2. The CDR3 extends over 16 amino acids. CDR1 is LNHDA and CDR2 is SQIVND in the germline V gene (reference sequence). Germline trimming cut 7 bases from V and 10 bases from J; bases unmatched to any gene: 16.

J is TRBJ1-2 and V is TRBV28, with D unclear. Germline V lookup: CDR1 MDHEN, CDR2 SYDVKM. V shed 3 bases and J shed 5 bases, with 7 bases lying between them. The CDR3 length is 12 residues. CDR3 DNA sequence: TGTGCCAGCAGTTTTTTGGGTTATGGCTACACCTTC. Its protein product is CASSFLGYGYTF.

Here the CDR3 DNA reads TGTGCCATCAAGGGGGAAAGCTCCTACGAGCAGTACGTC. This encodes CAIKGESSYEQYV. The chain employs TRBV10-3 and TRBJ2-7; D is possibly TRBD1 (6 bases). Trimming pared 7 bases from V and 0 bases from J, leaving 10 bases between. Looked up from germline, CDR1 is ENHRY and CDR2 is SYGVKD. CDR3 size: 13 residues.

The chain joins TRBV6-2 or TRBV6-3 to TRBJ1-1; D is perhaps TRBD1 (6 bases). CDR3 length equals 15 residues. Germline CDR1 and CDR2: MNHEY and SVGEGT. Trimming removed 11 bases at V and 9 bases at J, with 28 bases between. The CDR3 DNA sequence: TGTGCCGCCAGTTACTCTTCGGGGCGGGGGCCTAAAGCTTTCTTT. As protein: CAASYSSGRGPKAFF.

In its sample, this clone was seen once. The chain combines TRBV11-1 with TRBJ2-1, with D unresolved. With 4 bases removed from V and 6 bases from J, the gap between germline ends came to 10 bases. The CDR3 consists of 13 residues. The V gene's germline CDR1 is SGHAT and CDR2 FQDESV (reference sequence). The CDR3 loop is CASSWVGFNEQFF. CDR3 DNA: TGTGCCAGCAGCTGGGTGGGGTTCAATGAGCAGTTCTTC.

The rearrangement links TRBV7-2 to TRBJ2-2; D not resolved. Per germline, CDR1 SGHTA and CDR2 FQGNSA. The CDR3 is made up of 15 amino acids. V lost 3 bases and J 5 bases, leaving 13 bases between the germline ends. The CDR3 reads CASSFKGLGTGELFF. The CDR3 DNA reads TGTGCCAGCAGCTTTAAGGGCCTCGGGACCGGGGAGCTGTTTTTT.

This rearrangement joins TRBV29-1 to TRBJ2-5, with a possible D match to TRBD1 (6 bases). From germline, CDR1 is SQVTM and CDR2 ANQGSEA. The CDR3 consists of 12 residues. Trimming shortened V by 7 bases and J by 1 base, and 10 bases separated the two germline ends. DNA of the CDR3: TGCAGCGCCCGGGACACCCAAGAGACCCAGTACTTC. Translating gives CSARDTQETQYF.

The chain combines TRBV6-1 with TRBJ1-1, with D possibly TRBD1 on 5 matching bases. The CDR3 totals 15 residues. V shed 1 base and J shed 2 bases, with 11 bases lying between them. CDR1 is MNHNS and CDR2 is SASEGT in the germline V gene. The CDR3 DNA reads TGTGCCAGCAGTGAAGACGGGGGATATAACACTGAAGCTTTCTTT. Amino acids: CASSEDGGYNTEAFF.

Turning to this clone: Other DNA sequences from this sample encode an identical CDR3 as well. The chain combines TRBV9 with TRBJ2-5; no definite D call. Trimming removed 0 bases from V and 3 bases from J, with 6 bases in between. Germline CDR1 and CDR2: SGDLS and YYNGEE. The CDR3 runs 13 residues. As DNA, the CDR3 is TGTGCCAGCAGCGTAGGAACCGAAGAGACCCAGTACTTC. Translating gives CASSVGTEETQYF.

This chain links TRBV7-2 with TRBJ2-7; D is perhaps TRBD1 (5 bases). Germline lookup yields CDR1 SGHTA and CDR2 FQGNSA. V dropped 2 bases and J dropped 2 bases, with 7 bases sitting between them. The CDR3 is 13 residues long. CDR3 in amino acids: CASSLLGAYEQYV. CDR3 nucleotide sequence: TGTGCCAGCAGCTTATTAGGGGCCTACGAGCAGTACGTC.

The chain couples TRBV11-2 to TRBJ1-1, with D perhaps TRBD1 (6 bases). This CDR3 has 16 residues. V gave up 5 bases and J gave up 1 base, with 17 bases separating them. Germline assignment: CDR1 SGHAT and CDR2 FQNNGV. The CDR3 DNA sequence: TGTGCCAGCAGCCCAGGGCTCAGGGGACCGAACACTGAAGCTTTCTTT. Translating gives CASSPGLRGPNTEAFF.

The J gene is TRBJ2-5, the V gene TRBV7-9; D may be TRBD1 (7 bases). Trimming stripped 2 bases from V and 5 bases from J, with 12 bases between. The CDR3 covers 14 residues. Germline loops: CDR1 SEHNR, CDR2 FQNEAQ (reference sequence). CDR3 in amino acids: CASSLPGGGETQYF. DNA of the CDR3: TGTGCCAGCAGCTTACCAGGGGGAGGTGAGACCCAGTACTTC.

This chain links TRBV19 with TRBJ1-5, with TRBD1 as a possible D gene (5 bases). V lost 7 bases, J lost 2 bases, and 12 bases lay in between. Germline V CDR1 and CDR2: LNHDA, SQIVND (reference sequence). The CDR3 is 14 residues long. CDR3 amino acids: CASNPGSGNQPQHF. The CDR3 coding sequence is TGTGCCAGTAACCCAGGGAGCGGCAATCAGCCCCAGCATTTT.

The CDR3 DNA is TGCAGTGCTAGTGCCCTAGCGGGAGGCGGCGGGGAGCTGTTTTTT. This sequence encodes CSASALAGGGGELFF. This rearrangement joins TRBV20-1 to TRBJ2-2; TRBD2 matches at 11 bases. Germline-derived CDR1 and CDR2 are DFQATT and SNEGSKA (reference sequence). V was clipped by 3 bases and J by 7 bases; unmatched bases: 7. CDR3 length: 15 residues.

The V gene is TRBV7-2, the J gene TRBJ2-1, with D maybe TRBD2 (6 bases). In germline, CDR1 is SGHTA, CDR2 FQGNSA. The V gene lost 7 bases and the J gene lost 0 bases, with 13 bases spanning the gap. This CDR3 region has 15 residues. CDR3 sequence: CASTSGVNSYNEQFF. CDR3 DNA: TGTGCCAGCACCTCGGGGGTTAACTCCTACAATGAGCAGTTCTTC.

The rearrangement joins TRBV2 to TRBJ1-2; D is ambiguous. Trimming removed 11 bases from V and 5 bases from J, with 12 bases in between. The CDR3 runs 11 residues. CDR1 and CDR2 from the germline V gene are SNHLY and FYNNEI. The chain's CDR3 is CAPPQDYGYTF. Here the CDR3 DNA reads TGTGCCCCTCCCCAGGATTATGGCTACACCTTC.

V gene TRBV7-9 combines with J gene TRBJ1-6, with TRBD1 matching 10 bases. Germline V gene lookup returns CDR1 SEHNR and CDR2 FQNEAQ (reference sequence). V dropped 2 bases and J dropped 13; count of bases not matched to a gene: 5. The CDR3 has 14 residues. The CDR3 DNA sequence: TGTGCCAGCAGCTTACCGGGACAGGGGTCTCCCCTCCACTTT. This translates into CASSLPGQGSPLHF.

This chain joins TRBV19 and TRBJ1-1; D not resolved. The V gene's germline CDR1 is LNHDA and CDR2 SQIVND (reference sequence). CDR3 length equals 13 residues. Trimming pared 4 bases from V and 2 bases from J, leaving 8 bases between. This CDR3 is CASSTDTNTEAFF. The DNA of the CDR3 is TGTGCCAGTAGTACCGACACCAACACTGAAGCTTTCTTT.

The chain carries TRBV9 and TRBJ2-1; D not certain. V gave up 6 bases and J gave up 4 bases, with 14 bases separating them. This CDR3 region has 14 residues. The germline V gene encodes CDR1 SGDLS and CDR2 YYNGEE. DNA of the CDR3: TGTGCCAGCACCCTGGAAAGACAATACAATGAGCAGTTCTTC. This translates into CASTLERQYNEQFF. Looking up the rest from reference TRBV9 and TRBJ2-1 gives the full variable domain: DSGVTQTPKHLITATGQRVTLRCSPRSGDLSVYWYQQSLDQGLQFLIQYYNGEERAKGNILERFSAQQFPDLHSELNLSSLELGDSALYFCASTLERQYNEQFFGPGTRLTVL.

The chain employs TRBV27 and TRBJ2-1, with D perhaps TRBD1 or TRBD2 (6 bases each). Trimming left V 8 bases short and J 2 bases short, with 16 bases between. Germline V gene lookup returns CDR1 MNHEY and CDR2 SMNVEV (reference sequence). This CDR3 comprises 15 residues. The CDR3 region has the DNA TGTGCCAGCCGAACGGGGGCGGGCCCCTACAATGAGCAGTTCTTC. It specifies CASRTGAGPYNEQFF.

This clone was observed a single time. The J gene is TRBJ2-5, the V gene TRBV29-1; TRBD2 aligns across 8 bases. CDR1 SQVTM and CDR2 ANQGSEA come from the germline V gene. CDR3 size: 14 residues. V dropped 6 bases and J dropped 1; count of bases not matched to a gene: 7. CDR3 nucleotide sequence: TGCAGCGTCGGAAGCGGGGGCCCCCAAGAGACCCAGTACTTC. It codes for CSVGSGGPQETQYF.

The chain has TRBV18 and TRBJ2-7, with 7 bases lining up with TRBD1. Trimming cost V 5 bases and J 5 bases; bases outside gene matches: 9. The CDR3 runs 14 residues. The germline V gene encodes CDR1 KGHSH and CDR2 LQKENI. This chain's CDR3 is CASSSRQGDDEQYF. The CDR3 DNA reads as TGTGCCAGCTCATCTCGACAGGGTGACGACGAGCAGTACTTC.

The chain links TRBV11-3 to TRBJ2-7, with 9 bases matching TRBD2. The ends lost 5 bases at V and 7 bases at J; junction bases unmatched: 12. This CDR3 is built from 15 residues. Germline values: CDR1 SGHNT, CDR2 YENEEA. Written as DNA, the CDR3 is TGTGCCAGCAGCCCAGAGGCGGGAGGGCCTGGGGAGCAGTACGTC. Its protein product is CASSPEAGGPGEQYV.

This clone appeared a single time. The chain couples TRBV28 to TRBJ1-2; TRBD1 matches 8 bases. CDR3 length equals 14 residues. CDR1 MDHEN and CDR2 SYDVKM come from the germline V gene. The trim removed 4 bases at V and 4 bases at J, leaving 5 bases unmatched. This CDR3 reads CASSSSGTGYGYTF. CDR3 sequence (DNA): TGTGCCAGCAGTTCGTCCGGGACAGGCTATGGCTACACCTTC.

This clone was seen more than once but under ten times. The chain has TRBV7-2 and TRBJ2-5; 9 nucleotides align to TRBD2. There are 13 residues in the CDR3. Germline V CDR1 and CDR2: SGHTA, FQGNSA. V lost 6 bases, J lost 6 bases, and 5 bases stayed unmatched. The CDR3 sequence: CASSSGSGKTQYF. CDR3 nucleotides: TGTGCCAGCAGTAGCGGGAGTGGGAAGACCCAGTACTTC.

This clone has a handful of counts. The chain couples TRBV6-5 to TRBJ2-3, with D maybe TRBD1 (5 bases). The CDR3 length is 15 residues. Trimming took 0 bases from V and 1 from J, leaving 8 bases between them. In germline, CDR1 is MNHEY, CDR2 SVGAGI. The CDR3 protein is CASSYSGPRTDTQYF. Written as DNA, the CDR3 is TGTGCCAGCAGTTACTCGGGGCCTCGCACAGATACGCAGTATTTT.

The chain employs TRBV7-8 and TRBJ1-2; 8 bases map to TRBD1. The V gene's germline CDR1 is SGHVS and CDR2 FQNEAQ. The J segment lost 6 bases and the V segment lost 2 bases, leaving 5 bases of the junction unmatched. The length of the CDR3 is 14 residues. The CDR3, as DNA: TGTGCCAGCAGCTTATTGCAGGGGGCAGATGGCTACACCTTC. Protein: CASSLLQGADGYTF. Using reference TRBV7-8 and TRBJ1-2 for the parts outside the CDR3, the full variable domain is GAGVSQSPRYKVAKRGQDVALRCDPISGHVSLFWYQQALGQGPEFLTYFQNEAQLDKSGLPSDRFFAERPEGSVSTLKIQRTQQEDSAVYLCASSLLQGADGYTFGSGTRLTVV.

The rearrangement uses TRBV4-2 and TRBJ2-7; TRBD2 matches at 12 bases. Germline trimming cut 4 bases from V and 6 bases from J; bases unmatched to any gene: 4. This CDR3 spans 14 amino acids. Per germline, CDR1 LGHNA and CDR2 YNFKEQ. This CDR3 reads CASSPSGGAREQYF. Here the CDR3 DNA reads TGTGCCAGCAGCCCTAGCGGGGGGGCCCGCGAGCAGTACTTC.